The following is a TCR beta chain sequence with its context. Its antigen is still unknown. Base qualities are missing; no much larger clone stands one base away. The immunoSEQ Assay was the method used to sequence TCRbeta CDR3 regions. After extraction, genomic DNA underwent amplification by bias-controlled multiplex PCR, followed by high-throughput sequencing. The original pipeline was this. To quantify the absolute abundance of every unique TCRbeta CDR3 region, sequences were collapsed and filtered. Usable DNA was measured by amplifying reference genes present in all nucleated cells, and TCRbeta template counts were normalized to that usable DNA to estimate T cell fraction. Repertoire TCRs were annotated as SARS-CoV-2-specific when V gene, CDR3 amino acid sequence and J gene were exactly matched to a known reactive TCR set. The reference SARS-CoV-2 TCR set was obtained from MIRA and was filtered for enrichment in COVID-19-positive ImmuneCODE repertoires, whereby public or cross-reactive TCRs were removed. Using the MIRA antigens, annotated TCRs were further analysed by specific ORF or by position within an ORF. Depth was the summed frequency of annotated unique rearrangements, while breadth was defined as annotated unique rearrangements over total unique productive rearrangements. Two-sided Wilcoxon rank-sum tests were used to compare TCR breadth between groups. TCRdb carries this immuneACCESS record with in-frame sequences only. Its versions omit some clonotypes, under half of them owing to an unresolved V gene in the studies checked, with the rest unexplained. That table supplies the V and J calls and clone size; D and trimming were determined from the DNA. The sample has 350,000 to 500,000 clones on record, 90% of them singletons. Roughly 4% of the sample comes from the top ten.

The meaning of the sample's treatment or condition label: around 19 received Ad26.COV2.S at low or high dose, single or two shots; several received placebo; per-sample allocation not given. Repertoires of vaccine and placebo recipients were sequenced from samples collected on day 63 after the first injection. In Cohort 1b, 25 to 30 adults aged 18-55 years were enrolled at a single site in Boston, USA, between 29 July and 7 August 2020. Ad26.COV2.S was a replication-incompetent adenovirus type 26 vector expressing a prefusion-stabilized SARS-CoV-2 spike protein from the original Wuhan strain. This sample stems from a study of Ad26.COV2.S vaccination and SARS-CoV-2 variants (dated by TCRdb to about 2021). General notes on the study: Donors in the vaccine arm were drawn from COV1001, a multicentre, randomized, double-blind, placebo-controlled phase I-IIa trial testing Ad26.COV2.S in healthy adults. Sequencing of the TCRbeta repertoire served to evaluate the specificity and breadth of SARS-CoV-2-reactive T cell receptors following Ad26.COV2.S vaccination. Dosing of Ad26.COV2.S was intramuscular, at either 5x10^10 or 1x10^11 viral particles, delivered as one shot or as two shots spaced 56 days apart. Participants in the trial were split at random into five groups of five each, receiving low-dose or high-dose Ad26.COV2.S once or twice, or else placebo on both occasions. Blinding of investigators to trial group allocation was maintained during experiments and outcome assessment. The TCR-sequenced set comprised around 32 samples: some 19 Ad26.COV2.S vaccine recipients, 5 placebo recipients and 8 SARS-CoV-2 convalescent individuals. Broader findings and caveats from the paper: The authors noted that the TCR breadth and depth analyses may have underestimated total T cell responses. Non-spike TCR breadth was comparable between vaccine and placebo recipients, consistent with the vaccine containing only spike. Higher spike-specific TCR breadth was observed in Ad26.COV2.S recipients than in placebo recipients (P = 0.0014). After vaccination, substantial breadth of spike-specific CD8+ and CD4+ T cell responses was reported. Comparing responses between vaccine doses or regimens was not something the study was powered to do.

Based on the germline V gene, the CDR1 and CDR2 sequences are SGHTA and FQGTGA. There are 15 amino acids in the CDR3, from cysteine to phenylalanine inclusive. The CDR3 DNA has 45 bases and is translated from base 1. Cut back by 2 bases and 2 bases, the V and J ends lie 12 bases apart. The sample was peripheral blood, taken in a trial of Ad26.COV2.S vaccine versus placebo. This chain joins TRBV7-3 to TRBJ2-5; the best D guess is TRBD1, with 6 bases matching. The source of this sequence is a person between 18 and 65 years old who received the Ad26.COV2.S COVID-19 vaccine or a placebo. The CDR3 sequence is CASSLFGGPQETQYF. The DNA reads TGTGCCAGCAGCTTATTTGGGGGCCCGCAAGAGACCCAGTACTTC.